This TCR beta chain was identified in a study of blood T cell repertoires in COVID-19. Data came from immunoSEQ multiplex PCR; TCRdb stores just in-frame clones and leaves some out. In the table there are over 130,000 clones, over 70% of which are singletons. Germline CDR1 reads SGHVS; CDR2 reads FNYEAQ. Trimming took 0 bases from V and 7 from J, leaving 19 bases between them. The CDR3 covers 16 residues. This receptor was taken from a man aged 55-75 years with active or convalescent COVID-19. The specimen sequenced was peripheral blood. The chain employs TRBV7-6 and TRBJ2-7; weak D call: TRBD1 (5 bases). The CDR3 DNA reads as TGTGCCAGCAGCTTAGCGGCGGTGGGGCAGAGCTTTGAGCAGTACTTC. Protein sequence: CASSLAAVGQSFEQYF.